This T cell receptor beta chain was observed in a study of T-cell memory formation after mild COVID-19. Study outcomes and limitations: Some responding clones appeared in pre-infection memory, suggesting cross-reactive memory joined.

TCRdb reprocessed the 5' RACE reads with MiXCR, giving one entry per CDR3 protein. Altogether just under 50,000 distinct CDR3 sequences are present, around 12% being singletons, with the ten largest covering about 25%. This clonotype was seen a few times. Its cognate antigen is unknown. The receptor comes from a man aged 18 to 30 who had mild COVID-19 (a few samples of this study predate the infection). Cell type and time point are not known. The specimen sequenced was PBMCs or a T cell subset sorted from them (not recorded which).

CDR3 protein: CASMGSLLTGELFF. In DNA form, the CDR3 reads TGTGCCAGCATGGGCAGCCTGCTCACCGGGGAGCTGTTTTTT. The genes are TRBV28 and TRBJ2-2, with no clear D. CDR1 MDHEN and CDR2 SYDVKM come from the germline V gene. The CDR3 is made up of 14 amino acids. The ends were cut back, 7 bases at V and 4 bases at J, with 13 bases in the middle.